This TCR beta chain originates from a study of blood T cell repertoires in COVID-19. Study in general: T cells, B-cell-depleted T cells, or PBMCs supplied cDNA or gDNA.

CDR3 length: 13 amino acids. Germline values: CDR1 LNHDA, CDR2 SQIVND (reference sequence). The germline V and J ends were trimmed by 1 base and 14 bases, with 14 bases remaining between them. In the source study's methods: Reference gene primer amplification in the assay estimated nucleated cell counts. The data were produced by immunoSEQ multiplex PCR, yet TCRdb's version contains in-frame clones alone and is incomplete. V and J calls and clone size are given by that table; D and trimming were obtained from the DNA. Of roughly 250,000 clones in the sample, roughly nine tenths were seen once. Sequencing used peripheral blood. The TCR comes from a man in his 60s who had recovered from COVID-19. This chain uses TRBV19 with TRBJ2-2; D may be TRBD1 (5 bases). CDR3 bases: TGTGCCAGTAGTATAGCGCAGGGCCAGGCTCTGTTTTTT. It yields the protein CASSIAQGQALFF. Using reference TRBV19 and TRBJ2-2 for the parts outside the CDR3, the full variable domain is DGGITQSPKYLFRKEGQNVTLSCEQNLNHDAMYWYRQDPGQGLRLIYYSQIVNDFQKGDIAEGYSVSREKKESFPLTVTSAQKNPTAFYLCASSIAQGQALFFGEGSRLTVL.